A few counts support the clone carrying this TCR beta chain. The target antigen is unknown. Resections took place in Japan or China from the mid-2010s to the late 2010s. Each case's diagnosis was confirmed by two pathologists on H&E. The CDR3 sequence is 15 residues long. Germline CDR1 is MGHRA and CDR2 is YSYEKL. Trimming took off 4 bases at V and 1 base at J, with 13 bases between the two ends. The data belong to a study of immune evolution from preneoplasia to lung adenocarcinoma. Study-level results: Highest clonality occurred in KRAS-mutant, not EGFR-mutant or double wild-type, nodules. Normal lung had highest clonality; later lesions appeared denser, more diverse.

Clones were sequenced by immunoSEQ multiplex PCR, and TCRdb holds only the in-frame ones, with some missing. The repertoire consists of fewer than 10,000 clones, with approximately 75% occurring once and the leading ten covering 10% to 15%. Specimen: FFPE lung adenocarcinoma in situ tissue. The source of this sequence is an older person with lung adenocarcinoma. The chain joins TRBV4-1 to TRBJ2-5, with no clear D. CDR3 region: CASSLLLSSQETQYF. In nucleotides, the CDR3 is TGCGCCAGCAGCCTGCTATTATCTAGCCAAGAGACCCAGTACTTC.